Sequencing of this T cell receptor (beta chain) was carried out in a study of blood T cell repertoires in COVID-19. Original processing methods: The authors estimated nucleated cell counts from reference gene primer amplification. The method was immunoSEQ multiplex PCR; TCRdb's version includes in-frame clones alone and lacks a portion of them. D and trimming come from the DNA, and the V and J calls and clone size come from that table. The table has some 35,000 clones, about four fifths seen once. The V gene's germline CDR1 is LGHNA and CDR2 YNFKEQ. V lost 2 bases, J lost 0 bases, and 8 bases lay in between. The CDR3 totals 14 residues.

Sequencing was performed on peripheral blood. J is TRBJ2-7 and V is TRBV4-2; D possibly corresponds to TRBD1 (6 bases). This clonotype originated in a man aged 45-65 years with acute or convalescent COVID-19. The CDR3 DNA reads as TGTGCCAGCAGCCAACACAGGGACTCCTACGAGCAGTACTTC. It codes for CASSQHRDSYEQYF.